These T cell receptor beta chains were read from a single sample in a study of blood T cells in healthy people across ages. MiXCR was run by TCRdb on the 5' RACE reads, yielding one entry per CDR3 protein. The repertoire holds around 620,000 distinct CDR3 sequences, about 25% seen once, with less than 20% in the top ten. Source material: blood. These receptors were collected from a woman in her 70s in good health. The CDR3 runs from the conserved cysteine through the conserved F or W. The order of the fields is V gene, D gene, clone size, J gene, CDR3 DNA, CDR3 protein. A D gene is named only where the DNA matches it firmly. Clone size is given for some rows only: seen once, a few or many times, or a class if the clone is expanded.

V gene: TRBV4-2
D gene: -
clone size: -
J gene: TRBJ2-5
CDR3 DNA: TGTGCCAGCAGCCGCCCCGGTTTAGGGGGGGACTACCAAGAGACCCAGTACTTC
CDR3 protein: CASSRPGLGGDYQETQYF

V gene: TRBV5-5
D gene: -
clone size: few
J gene: TRBJ2-7
CDR3 DNA: TGTGCCAGCAGCTACACAGGGCCTCCCTCCTACGAGCAGTACTTC
CDR3 protein: CASSYTGPPSYEQYF

V gene: TRBV7-2
D gene: -
clone size: few
J gene: TRBJ2-3
CDR3 DNA: TGTGCCAGCAGGTTAAGTTTCCCAGATACGCAGTATTTT
CDR3 protein: CASRLSFPDTQYF

V gene: TRBV7-2
D gene: -
clone size: -
J gene: TRBJ2-1
CDR3 DNA: TGTGCCAGCAGCCCCAGCCAGGTGCCCTACAATGAGCAGTTCTTC
CDR3 protein: CASSPSQVPYNEQFF

V gene: TRBV6-6
D gene: -
clone size: -
J gene: TRBJ1-4
CDR3 DNA: TGTGCCACCGGGACTTCTACTAATGAAAAACTGTTTTTT
CDR3 protein: CATGTSTNEKLFF

V gene: TRBV20-1
D gene: -
clone size: -
J gene: TRBJ2-3
CDR3 DNA: TGCAGTGTCGCATTAGCAAAGGGAGATACGCAGTATTTT
CDR3 protein: CSVALAKGDTQYF

V gene: TRBV20-1
D gene: TRBD2
clone size: -
J gene: TRBJ2-5
CDR3 DNA: TGCAGTGCAACCACTAGCGGGGGGGCCCAAGGGACCCAGTACTTC
CDR3 protein: CSATTSGGAQGTQYF

V gene: TRBV29-1
D gene: -
clone size: -
J gene: TRBJ1-2
CDR3 DNA: TGCAGCGTTGGGGTGGCAGTGACCAACTATGGCTACACCTTC
CDR3 protein: CSVGVAVTNYGYTF

V gene: TRBV7-2
D gene: TRBD1
clone size: -
J gene: TRBJ2-1
CDR3 DNA: TGTGCCAGCAGCCTAAACTCGGACAGGGGTAATTTCAAGCAGTTCTTC
CDR3 protein: CASSLNSDRGNFKQFF

V gene: TRBV3-1
D gene: -
clone size: -
J gene: TRBJ2-5
CDR3 DNA: TGTGCCAGCAGCCAAGGTCCAAACACCGAAGAGACCCAGTACTTC
CDR3 protein: CASSQGPNTEETQYF

V gene: TRBV6-5
D gene: -
clone size: few
J gene: TRBJ1-3
CDR3 DNA: TGTGCCAGCATGCGGAGCTCTGGAAACACCATATATTTT
CDR3 protein: CASMRSSGNTIYF

V gene: TRBV12-3/TRBV12-4
D gene: -
clone size: -
J gene: TRBJ2-5
CDR3 DNA: TGTGCCAGCTCCATCCGAAAGACCCAGTACTTC
CDR3 protein: CASSIRKTQYF

V gene: TRBV6-5
D gene: TRBD1
clone size: -
J gene: TRBJ2-1
CDR3 DNA: TGTGCCAGCAGGGAAGGGACAGGGAGAAATGAACAGTTCTTC
CDR3 protein: CASREGTGRNEQFF

V gene: TRBV6-5
D gene: -
clone size: -
J gene: TRBJ1-1
CDR3 DNA: TGTGCCAGCAGGAGGGCGAACACTGAAGCTTTCTTT
CDR3 protein: CASRRANTEAFF

V gene: TRBV29-1
D gene: TRBD1
clone size: few
J gene: TRBJ2-7
CDR3 DNA: TGCAGCGTTGAGGCTCGGACAGGGAACTACGAGCAGTACTTC
CDR3 protein: CSVEARTGNYEQYF

V gene: TRBV6-5
D gene: -
clone size: few
J gene: TRBJ1-1
CDR3 DNA: TGTGCCAGCTTCCCACCAGGCGGGAACACTGAAGCTTTCTTT
CDR3 protein: CASFPPGGNTEAFF

V gene: TRBV27
D gene: -
clone size: -
J gene: TRBJ1-2
CDR3 DNA: TGTGCCAGCAGCGAACAGGAAGGCTATGGCTACACCTTC
CDR3 protein: CASSEQEGYGYTF

V gene: TRBV7-2
D gene: -
clone size: -
J gene: TRBJ2-1
CDR3 DNA: TGTGCCAGCAGCTTAATAGGGACAAGACGGGCAAATGAGCAGTTCTTC
CDR3 protein: CASSLIGTRRANEQFF

V gene: TRBV5-1
D gene: -
clone size: -
J gene: TRBJ1-3
CDR3 DNA: TGCGCCAGCAAACTCTTCATAGGTCCTCGCTCTGGAAACACCATATATTTT
CDR3 protein: CASKLFIGPRSGNTIYF

V gene: TRBV12-3/TRBV12-4
D gene: -
clone size: few
J gene: TRBJ2-3
CDR3 DNA: TGTGCCAGCTCCCGCAAGGAAGGGATCACAGATACGCAGTATTTT
CDR3 protein: CASSRKEGITDTQYF

V gene: TRBV7-2
D gene: -
clone size: -
J gene: TRBJ2-1
CDR3 DNA: TGTGCCAGCACCCGGGACGGTAGCTCCTACAATGAGCAGTTCTTC
CDR3 protein: CASTRDGSSYNEQFF

V gene: TRBV7-2
D gene: -
clone size: -
J gene: TRBJ2-3
CDR3 DNA: TGTGCCAGCCGGCCGGGACAAGGCCCAGATACGCAGTATTTT
CDR3 protein: CASRPGQGPDTQYF

V gene: TRBV7-3
D gene: -
clone size: -
J gene: TRBJ2-5
CDR3 DNA: TGTGCCAGCAGCCCCGAGGGGGGAGAGACCCAGTACTTC
CDR3 protein: CASSPEGGETQYF

V gene: TRBV4-2
D gene: -
clone size: few
J gene: TRBJ1-4
CDR3 DNA: TGTGCCAGCAGCCAACTTGCGGGGGAGGGCGGGGAAAAACTGTTTTTT
CDR3 protein: CASSQLAGEGGEKLFF

V gene: TRBV7-2
D gene: -
clone size: -
J gene: TRBJ1-1
CDR3 DNA: TGTGCCAGCAGCCCCAGGGAATCTGAAGCTTTCTTT
CDR3 protein: CASSPRESEAFF

V gene: TRBV6-6
D gene: -
clone size: -
J gene: TRBJ2-5
CDR3 DNA: TGTGCCAGCAGTTCTTACCAAACTAGAACAGAGACCCAGTACTTC
CDR3 protein: CASSSYQTRTETQYF

V gene: TRBV7-2
D gene: -
clone size: few
J gene: TRBJ2-1
CDR3 DNA: TGTGCCAGCAGCTGGGCGGGTAGTCTGGACTTCAATGAGCAGTTCTTC
CDR3 protein: CASSWAGSLDFNEQFF

V gene: TRBV10-2
D gene: TRBD2
clone size: -
J gene: TRBJ2-5
CDR3 DNA: TGCGCCAGCAGTGCTCCTAGCGGGGGGGCGAAGACCCAGTACTTC
CDR3 protein: CASSAPSGGAKTQYF

V gene: TRBV20-1
D gene: -
clone size: -
J gene: TRBJ2-1
CDR3 DNA: TGCAGTGCTAGAGTACCTCCCTACAATGAGCAGTTCTTC
CDR3 protein: CSARVPPYNEQFF

V gene: TRBV7-9
D gene: -
clone size: few
J gene: TRBJ1-2
CDR3 DNA: TGTGCCAGCACCAACGGACGGGAATATGGCTACACCTTC
CDR3 protein: CASTNGREYGYTF

V gene: TRBV6-6
D gene: -
clone size: -
J gene: TRBJ2-2
CDR3 DNA: TGTGCCAGCAGTTACTCGTCCGTGGCAGGGGTGTCCGGGGAGCTGTTTTTT
CDR3 protein: CASSYSSVAGVSGELFF

V gene: TRBV6-6
D gene: -
clone size: -
J gene: TRBJ2-5
CDR3 DNA: TGTGCCAGCAGTTCCCGGACAGAAACCTGGCAGTACTTC
CDR3 protein: CASSSRTETWQYF

V gene: TRBV10-3
D gene: TRBD1
clone size: -
J gene: TRBJ2-5
CDR3 DNA: TGTGCTACCCAAAGACAGGGGCCGGGGGAGACCCAGTACTTC
CDR3 protein: CATQRQGPGETQYF

V gene: TRBV29-1
D gene: -
clone size: -
J gene: TRBJ1-4
CDR3 DNA: TGCAGCGTTCGAGGAGGGGGGCTGTTTTTT
CDR3 protein: CSVRGGGLFF

V gene: TRBV7-2
D gene: TRBD1
clone size: -
J gene: TRBJ1-6
CDR3 DNA: TGTGCCAGCAGCCCTAGGGACAGATACTCCTATAATTCACCCCTCCACTTT
CDR3 protein: CASSPRDRYSYNSPLHF

V gene: TRBV5-1
D gene: TRBD2
clone size: -
J gene: TRBJ2-7
CDR3 DNA: TGCGCCAGCAGCTTGCTGACTAGCGGCTACGAGCAGTACTTC
CDR3 protein: CASSLLTSGYEQYF

V gene: TRBV6-2/TRBV6-3
D gene: -
clone size: many
J gene: TRBJ2-3
CDR3 DNA: TGTGCCAGCAGTCAAGACTGGGGAAGCACAGATACGCAGTATTTT
CDR3 protein: CASSQDWGSTDTQYF

V gene: TRBV20-1
D gene: TRBD2
clone size: once
J gene: TRBJ2-2
CDR3 DNA: TGCAGTGCTAGAGACGCGGGGGGGCATGCCGGGGAGCTGTTTTTT
CDR3 protein: CSARDAGGHAGELFF

V gene: TRBV6-5
D gene: -
clone size: -
J gene: TRBJ1-3
CDR3 DNA: TGTGCCAGCAGTAGGGCCGGGAATGCTGGAAACACCATATATTTT
CDR3 protein: CASSRAGNAGNTIYF

V gene: TRBV6-5
D gene: -
clone size: -
J gene: TRBJ2-7
CDR3 DNA: TGTGCCAGCACCGATGGGGATCCCTACGAGCAGTACTTC
CDR3 protein: CASTDGDPYEQYF

V gene: TRBV7-2
D gene: -
clone size: -
J gene: TRBJ2-1
CDR3 DNA: TGTGCCACCGCGCCCTCCTTAGACGGGGGCATTCCCGCTGAGCAGTTCTTC
CDR3 protein: CATAPSLDGGIPAEQFF

V gene: TRBV7-9
D gene: -
clone size: few
J gene: TRBJ1-1
CDR3 DNA: TGTGCCAGCAGCTTAGCCCGTTTCGAAGCTTTCTTT
CDR3 protein: CASSLARFEAFF

V gene: TRBV20-1
D gene: -
clone size: few
J gene: TRBJ2-3
CDR3 DNA: TGCAGTGCTAGTGCAGGGAGTGAGTACACAGATACGCAGTATTTT
CDR3 protein: CSASAGSEYTDTQYF

V gene: TRBV6-1
D gene: TRBD1
clone size: -
J gene: TRBJ1-3
CDR3 DNA: TGTGCCAGCAGTGTGGCAGGGGGTCGCGCCCGCTCTGGAAACACCATATATTTT
CDR3 protein: CASSVAGGRARSGNTIYF

V gene: TRBV7-9
D gene: -
clone size: few
J gene: TRBJ2-1
CDR3 DNA: TGTGCCAGCAGCTTAGAACACAGCTCTTACAATGAGCAGTTCTTC
CDR3 protein: CASSLEHSSYNEQFF

V gene: TRBV18
D gene: TRBD1
clone size: many
J gene: TRBJ2-5
CDR3 DNA: TGTGCCAGCTCACCCGGGACAGGCCAAGAGACCCAGTACTTC
CDR3 protein: CASSPGTGQETQYF

V gene: TRBV7-2
D gene: TRBD1
clone size: -
J gene: TRBJ2-3
CDR3 DNA: TGTGCCAGCAGCCCTCAAGGGGGCATCCGCACAGATACGCAGTATTTT
CDR3 protein: CASSPQGGIRTDTQYF

V gene: TRBV7-9
D gene: TRBD1
clone size: few
J gene: TRBJ1-2
CDR3 DNA: TGTGCCAGCAGCCCCCCAGGGGGAAGGGGCTATGGCTACACCTTC
CDR3 protein: CASSPPGGRGYGYTF

V gene: TRBV6-2/TRBV6-3
D gene: -
clone size: few
J gene: TRBJ2-6
CDR3 DNA: TGTGCCAGCAGTCGCAGGGTGTCTGGGGCCAACGTCCTGACTTTC
CDR3 protein: CASSRRVSGANVLTF

V gene: TRBV9
D gene: TRBD1
clone size: few
J gene: TRBJ2-3
CDR3 DNA: TGTGCCAGCAGCGTAGCGACAGGGGGCTCCCAGGATACGCAGTATTTT
CDR3 protein: CASSVATGGSQDTQYF

V gene: TRBV6-2/TRBV6-3
D gene: TRBD2
clone size: -
J gene: TRBJ2-5
CDR3 DNA: TGTGCCAGCAGTTTGGCGGGGGGGCGGGATTGGACCCAGTACTTC
CDR3 protein: CASSLAGGRDWTQYF